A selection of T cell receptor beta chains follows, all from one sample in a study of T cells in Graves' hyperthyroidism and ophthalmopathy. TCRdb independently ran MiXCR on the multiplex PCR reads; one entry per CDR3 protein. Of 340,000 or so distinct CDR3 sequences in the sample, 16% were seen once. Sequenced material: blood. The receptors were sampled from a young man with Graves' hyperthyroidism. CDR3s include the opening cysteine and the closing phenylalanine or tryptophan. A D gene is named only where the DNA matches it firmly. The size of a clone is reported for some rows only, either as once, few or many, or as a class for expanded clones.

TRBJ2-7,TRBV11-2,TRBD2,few,TGTGCCAGCAGCTTTAGACTAGCGAGCAATGACTACGAGCAGTACTTC,CASSFRLASNDYEQYF
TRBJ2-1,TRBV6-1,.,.,TGTGCCAGCAGTGGGGGGGACGGATACAATGAGCAGTTCTTC,CASSGGDGYNEQFF
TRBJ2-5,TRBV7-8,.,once,TGTGCCAGCAGCTTAGACCGCCGGGGGGAGACCCAGTACTTC,CASSLDRRGETQYF
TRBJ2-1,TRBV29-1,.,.,TGCAGCGTTGAAGTCCGCGGGACTTCAGGAGGCGATGAGCAGTTCTTC,CSVEVRGTSGGDEQFF
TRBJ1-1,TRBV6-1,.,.,TGTGCCGTTAAGGGACGGCAGGTGAACACTGAAGCTTTCTTT,CAVKGRQVNTEAFF
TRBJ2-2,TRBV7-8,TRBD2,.,TGTGCCAGCAGCCCACTAGCGGGAATGAACACCGGGGAGCTGTTTTTT,CASSPLAGMNTGELFF
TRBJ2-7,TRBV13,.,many,TGTGCCAGCAGCGATGACTACGAGCAGTACTTC,CASSDDYEQYF
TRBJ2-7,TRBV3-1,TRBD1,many,TGTGCCAGCAGCGTTGGACAGGGCCCATACGAGCAGTACTTC,CASSVGQGPYEQYF
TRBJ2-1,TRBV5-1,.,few,TGCGCCAGCAGCACAGGGATCGGGAGCTCCTACAATGAGCAGTTCTTC,CASSTGIGSSYNEQFF
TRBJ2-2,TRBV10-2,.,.,TGCGCCAGCAGTGAGTCAAGGGTAAAGAACACCGGGGAGCTGTTTTTT,CASSESRVKNTGELFF
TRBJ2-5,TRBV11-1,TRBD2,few,TGTGCCAGCAGCCTAGCGGGAGAGTGGGAGACCCAGTACTTC,CASSLAGEWETQYF
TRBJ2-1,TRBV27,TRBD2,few,TGTGCCAGCAGTAGCGGGGACCAGCACAATGAGCAGTTCTTC,CASSSGDQHNEQFF
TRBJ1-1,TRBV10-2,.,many,TGCGCCAGCAACGGGGGGTACCTGACTGAAGCTTTCTTT,CASNGGYLTEAFF
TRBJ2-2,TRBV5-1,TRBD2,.,TGCGCCAGCAGTTCCCTAGCGGGAGCAAACACCGGGGAGCTGTTTTTT,CASSSLAGANTGELFF
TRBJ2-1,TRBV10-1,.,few,TGCGCCAGCAGTGAGTGGAACGGGAGTGGAGAGCAGTTCTTC,CASSEWNGSGEQFF
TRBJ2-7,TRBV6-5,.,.,TGTGCCAGCAGTTACTCGAGTCAATTGTACGAGCAGTACTTC,CASSYSSQLYEQYF
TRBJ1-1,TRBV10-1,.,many,TGCGCCAGCAGTCAATCGTCAACGGGCACTGAAGCTTTCTTT,CASSQSSTGTEAFF